This TCR beta chain was obtained from a study of T cells after yellow fever vaccination. This clonotype has a count of ten or more. Study conclusions and caveats: Clonotypes shared by both compartments, CD4 and CD8, made up a small share.

The CDR3 length is 15 residues. CDR1 MNHEY and CDR2 SMNVEV come from the germline V gene (reference sequence). The V gene end was trimmed by 5 bases and the J gene end by 6 bases; junction bases not matched to a gene: 11. TCRdb itself ran the 5' RACE reads through MiXCR, one entry per CDR3 protein. Among some 48,000 distinct CDR3 sequences, 5% to 8% were seen once, and the ten largest hold about 9.4%. This chain connects TRBV27 to TRBJ2-7; 9 nucleotides align to TRBD1. The source is a man aged 25-45 years who received the YFV17D yellow fever vaccine. Sequencing used PBMCs, either bulk or a sorted T-cell subset (CD4+, CD8+, memory, or dextramer-sorted; not recorded which), obtained 45 days after the yellow fever booster vaccination. The CDR3: CASSRRDRATVEQYF. In DNA form, the CDR3 reads TGTGCCAGCAGTCGGCGGGACAGGGCTACGGTCGAGCAGTACTTC.